This passage covers 19 T cell receptor beta chains from one sample sequenced in a study of blood T cell repertoires in COVID-19. Using immunoSEQ multiplex PCR, the repertoire was profiled, and TCRdb retains in-frame clones only, with some absent. The sample shows 150,000 to 200,000 clones, 65% to 85% of them seen only once. Source material: peripheral blood. These receptors all stem from a woman over 75 with acute or convalescent COVID-19.

V usage is TRBV7-6 and J usage is TRBJ2-7; 8 nucleotides align to TRBD1. The germline V gene encodes CDR1 SGHVS and CDR2 FNYEAQ. This CDR3 is built from 15 residues. V trimming: 4 bases; J trimming: 1 base; junction bases outside the gene matches: 6. The CDR3 loop is CASSSIRDRSYEQYF. The CDR3 DNA sequence: TGTGCCAGCAGCTCTATCCGGGACAGGTCCTACGAGCAGTACTTC.

The gene calls are TRBV4-1 and TRBJ2-5; no clear D gene. Per the germline V gene, CDR1 is MGHRA and CDR2 is YSYEKL. This CDR3 has 13 amino acids. Trimming removed 0 bases at V and 2 bases at J, with 4 bases between. CDR3: CASSQETQETQYF. The CDR3 DNA is TGCGCCAGCAGCCAAGAGACTCAAGAGACCCAGTACTTC.

This chain connects TRBV4-1 to TRBJ2-1, with a possible D match to TRBD1 (6 bases). This CDR3 contains 15 residues. The germline V gene has CDR1 MGHRA and CDR2 YSYEKL. Between the trimmed V and J ends, which lost 4 bases and 6 bases, there was a span of 16 bases. The CDR3 nucleotides read TGCGCCAGCAGCCTAGGGGGAGAAGGGGGCAATGAGCAGTTCTTC. Translation gives CASSLGGEGGNEQFF.

The V call is TRBV3-1 (or the pseudogene TRBV3-2), the J call TRBJ2-5, with TRBD2 identical over 9 bases. Looked up from germline, CDR1 is LGHDT and CDR2 is YNNKEL (reference sequence). The V gene end was trimmed by 3 bases and the J gene end by 5 bases; junction bases not matched to a gene: 19. This CDR3 is built from 19 residues. DNA for the CDR3: TGTGCCAGCAGCCACCACAGGAGGGGGGGTCTAGCGGGGCGGGAGACCCAGTACTTC. Amino acids: CASSHHRRGGLAGRETQYF.

The chain uses TRBV2 and TRBJ1-5, with D unclear. Germline values: CDR1 SNHLY, CDR2 FYNNEI. The length of the CDR3 is 14 residues. Trimming stripped 2 bases from V and 0 bases from J, with 5 bases between. Written as DNA, the CDR3 is TGTGCCAGCAGTGAACTCTATAGCAATCAGCCCCAGCATTTT. Translated: CASSELYSNQPQHF.

There are a few counts of this clone. The chain has TRBV27 and TRBJ1-3, with 7 positions matching TRBD1. Germline CDR1 MNHEY, CDR2 SMNVEV (reference sequence). V lost 2 bases, J lost 2 bases, and 0 bases stayed unmatched. The length of the CDR3 is 14 residues. CDR3 in DNA: TGTGCCAGCAGTTTACAGGGGGCTGGAAACACCATATATTTT. It codes for CASSLQGAGNTIYF.

This chain uses TRBV5-1 with TRBJ2-1; D may be TRBD2 (6 bases). V was trimmed by 7 bases and J by 3 bases, leaving 17 bases between them. CDR1 and CDR2 from the germline V gene are SGHRS and YFSETQ. The CDR3 consists of 15 residues. The CDR3 DNA is TGCGCCAGCGGGTTGACCTTGGGGGGCTACAATGAGCAGTTCTTC. This translates into CASGLTLGGYNEQFF.

The J gene is TRBJ2-7, the V gene TRBV30; 9 bases are a match to TRBD1. V dropped 0 bases and J dropped 0; count of bases not matched to a gene: 3. Germline CDR1 GTSNPN, CDR2 SVGIG (reference sequence). The CDR3 extends over 15 amino acids. CDR3 sequence (DNA): TGTGCCTGGAGTGTAAGGGGACAGGGCTCCTACGAGCAGTACTTC. Residues: CAWSVRGQGSYEQYF.

J is TRBJ1-1 and V is TRBV5-5; tentative D call: TRBD1 (5 bases). CDR3 length: 12 amino acids. The V gene's germline CDR1 is SGHKS and CDR2 YYEKEE (reference sequence). V gave up 4 bases and J gave up 3 bases, with 7 bases separating them. The CDR3 nucleotides read TGTGCCAGCAGCGGGGGGTACACTGAAGCTTTCTTT. It specifies CASSGGYTEAFF. The full variable domain, in which reference TRBV5-5 and TRBJ1-1 provide the parts outside the CDR3, is DAGVTQSPTHLIKTRGQQVTLRCSPISGHKSVSWYQQVLGQGPQFIFQYYEKEERGRGNFPDRFSARQFPNYSSELNVNALLLGDSALYLCASSGGYTEAFFGQGTRLTVV.

The chain has TRBV6-5 and TRBJ1-2, with 10 bases lining up with TRBD1. CDR1 is MNHEY, CDR2 SVGAGI, per germline. The ends lost 5 bases at V and 5 bases at J; junction bases unmatched: 5. There are 14 residues in the CDR3. Written as DNA, the CDR3 is TGTGCCAGCAGTCTCGACAGGGGGCCATATGGCTACACCTTC. Translating it yields CASSLDRGPYGYTF.

V and J are TRBV5-1 and TRBJ2-5; 10 bases map to TRBD1. This CDR3 has 15 amino acids. Looked up from germline, CDR1 is SGHRS and CDR2 is YFSETQ. Trimming took 4 bases from V and 4 from J; bases not matched to a gene: 7. For the CDR3, the DNA is TGCGCCAGCAGCGCCAGGGACAGGGGTGGAGAGACCCAGTACTTC. Amino acid sequence: CASSARDRGGETQYF. Using reference TRBV5-1 and TRBJ2-5 for the parts outside the CDR3, the full variable domain is KAGVTQTPRYLIKTRGQQVTLSCSPISGHRSVSWYQQTPGQGLQFLFEYFSETQRNKGNFPGRFSGRQFSNSRSEMNVSTLELGDSALYLCASSARDRGGETQYFGPGTRLLVL.

The DNA for the CDR3 is TGTGCCAGCAGGGAATCGGAAGGGACTAGCGCCGCCTACGAGCAGTACTTC. Translating it yields CASRESEGTSAAYEQYF. The chain has TRBV28 and TRBJ2-7; TRBD2 aligns across 10 bases. The germline V gene encodes CDR1 MDHEN and CDR2 SYDVKM. The CDR3 consists of 17 residues. The V gene end was trimmed by 6 bases and the J gene end by 2 bases; junction bases not matched to a gene: 13. The full variable domain, rest sourced from reference TRBV28 and TRBJ2-7, is DVKVTQSSRYLVKRTGEKVFLECVQDMDHENMFWYRQDPGLGLRLIYFSYDVKMKEKGDIPEGYSVSREKKERFSLILESASTNQTSMYLCASRESEGTSAAYEQYFGPGTRLTVT.

V is TRBV5-1 and J is TRBJ2-7; D is possibly TRBD1 (6 bases). CDR1 is SGHRS and CDR2 is YFSETQ in the germline V gene. The CDR3 has 15 amino acids. V was shortened by 0 bases and J by 0 bases, with 10 bases between the two germline ends. CDR3 loop: CASSLGQVGSYEQYF. In DNA form, the CDR3 reads TGCGCCAGCAGCTTGGGACAGGTCGGCTCCTACGAGCAGTACTTC.

This chain uses TRBV18 with TRBJ2-7; possibly TRBD2 for D (6 bases). Trimming took 5 bases from V and 5 from J, leaving 19 bases between them. CDR1 and CDR2 from the germline V gene are KGHSH and LQKENI. The CDR3 loop spans 15 amino acids. The CDR3 region has the DNA TGTGCCAGCTCAACAATAGGAGGGCCCCGCGACGAGCAGTACTTC. Encoded protein: CASSTIGGPRDEQYF.

This clone was counted a few times. The V call is TRBV7-8, the J call TRBJ2-7; D might be TRBD1 (6 bases). Germline V CDR1 and CDR2: SGHVS, FQNEAQ. CDR3 length: 15 residues. The germline V and J ends were trimmed by 5 bases and 9 bases, with 23 bases remaining between them. The CDR3 sequence is CASSPRSTGPTGQYF. Here the CDR3 DNA reads TGTGCCAGCAGCCCCAGATCGACAGGCCCTACGGGGCAGTACTTC.

The sample holds a few counts of this clone. The chain has TRBV28 and TRBJ1-2, with D uncertain. The V end lost 4 bases, the J end lost 5 bases, and 17 bases lay between the germline ends. CDR1 is MDHEN, CDR2 SYDVKM, per germline. The CDR3 loop spans 15 amino acids. The CDR3 DNA reads as TGTGCCAGCAGTTCACGTGGGCGAGGGCGGTATGGCTACACCTTC. Encoded protein: CASSSRGRGRYGYTF.

This rearrangement joins TRBV7-2 to TRBJ1-1, with D tentatively TRBD1 (6 bases). Trimming pared 2 bases from V and 0 bases from J, leaving 10 bases between. The CDR3 has 15 amino acids. Germline CDR1 and CDR2: SGHTA and FQGNSA. This CDR3 reads CASSLFGQLNTEAFF. In DNA form, the CDR3 reads TGTGCCAGCAGCTTATTTGGACAGCTGAACACTGAAGCTTTCTTT.

The chain uses TRBV5-1 and TRBJ1-3; 9 bases are shared with TRBD1. Germline V gene data show CDR1 as SGHRS and CDR2 as YFSETQ. V was clipped by 4 bases and J by 2 bases; unmatched bases: 16. This CDR3 is built from 19 residues. The CDR3, as DNA: TGCGCCAGCAGCAGGGGTTCGGGGACAGGGTCAATCGCTGGAAACACCATATATTTT. Its protein product is CASSRGSGTGSIAGNTIYF.

The chain couples TRBV21-1 to TRBJ2-3; the table's D gene call, TRBD1, was not cross checked with the DNA. TRBV21-1 is listed as a pseudogene. The CDR3 length is 18 residues. The CDR3 DNA is TGTGCCAGCAGCAAAGGTTTGGGGCAGGGGCGATCCACAGATACGCAGTATTTT. Residues: CASSKGLGQGRSTDTQYF.